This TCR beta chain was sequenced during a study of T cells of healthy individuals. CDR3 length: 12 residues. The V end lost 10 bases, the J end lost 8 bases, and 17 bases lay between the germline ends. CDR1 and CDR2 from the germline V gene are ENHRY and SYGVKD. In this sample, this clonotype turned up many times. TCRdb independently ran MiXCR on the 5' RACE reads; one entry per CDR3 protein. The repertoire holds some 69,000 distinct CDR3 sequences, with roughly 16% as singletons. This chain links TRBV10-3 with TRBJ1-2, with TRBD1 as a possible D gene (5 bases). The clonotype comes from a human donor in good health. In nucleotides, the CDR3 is TGTGCCACGTGGAGGCAGGGTTGGGGCTACACCTTC. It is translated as CATWRQGWGYTF.